What follows are 11 T cell receptor beta chains derived from one specimen sequenced in a study of T cells in Graves' hyperthyroidism and ophthalmopathy. From RNA transcripts, TCR beta CDR3 regions were amplified. The HTBI primer set drove a first-round RT-PCR of the TCR CDR3. TCRdb itself ran the multiplex PCR reads through MiXCR, one entry per CDR3 protein. Here the sample spans about 500,000 distinct CDR3 sequences, around 15% being singletons. Sequencing used blood. Receptors were obtained from a woman between 18 and 29 years old with Graves' hyperthyroidism.

Many counts were recorded for this clonotype. The chain recombines TRBV6-1 with TRBJ2-7; 13 positions match TRBD2. Unmatched junction bases numbered 3, after V lost 5 bases and J lost 2 bases. The germline V gene encodes CDR1 MNHNS and CDR2 SASEGT. CDR3 length: 15 amino acids. CDR3 sequence (DNA): TGTGCCAGCAGTTTGACTAGCGGGAGGCCCTACGAGCAGTACGTC. Translation gives CASSLTSGRPYEQYV.

This clonotype was observed a few times. The chain employs TRBV10-3 and TRBJ2-1; 11 positions match TRBD2. CDR1 and CDR2 from the germline V gene are ENHRY and SYGVKD. The J segment lost 6 bases and the V segment lost 3 bases, leaving 7 bases of the junction unmatched. The CDR3 runs 16 residues. Here the CDR3 reads CAISDNNSGRANEQFF. The CDR3 region has the DNA TGTGCCATCAGTGACAACAATAGCGGGAGGGCCAATGAGCAGTTCTTC.

Ten or more counts support this clonotype. The V gene is TRBV10-2, the J gene TRBJ1-1; D remains ambiguous. The CDR3 sequence is 13 residues long. Per the germline V gene, CDR1 is WSHSY and CDR2 is SAAADI. V shed 1 base and J shed 1 base, with 4 bases lying between them. The CDR3 here is CASSEWGNTEAFF. CDR3 coding DNA: TGCGCCAGCAGTGAGTGGGGGAACACTGAAGCTTTCTTT.

The V gene is TRBV9, the J gene TRBJ2-1; TRBD2 is a possible D gene (6 bases). Trimming cost V 2 bases and J 5 bases, with 8 bases left between them. CDR1 and CDR2 from the germline V gene are SGDLS and YYNGEE. There are 13 residues in the CDR3. The CDR3 loop reads CASSVGGNNEQFF. In nucleotides, the CDR3 is TGTGCCAGCAGCGTCGGCGGGAACAATGAGCAGTTCTTC.

The CDR3, as DNA: TGCAGTGCTGGTGACAGGGTTGTACGGAATGAGCAGTTCTTC. Residues: CSAGDRVVRNEQFF. The chain uses TRBV20-1 and TRBJ2-1; TRBD1 matches at 7 bases. The CDR3 sequence is 14 residues long. Germline V gives CDR1 DFQATT, CDR2 SNEGSKA (reference sequence). Trimming cost V 5 bases and J 7 bases; bases outside gene matches: 11.

In regard to this clonotype: The conserved final phenylalanine or tryptophan is absent from the CDR3, which likely points to a read error. V and J are TRBV18 and TRBJ2-5; 8 nucleotides agree with TRBD1. The germline V gene has CDR1 KGHSH and CDR2 LQKENI. V gave up 2 bases and J gave up 4 bases; unmatched junction bases: 0. This CDR3 is 13 amino acids long. CDR3 protein: CASSPGQGETQYL. Here the CDR3 DNA reads TGTGCCAGCTCACCAGGACAGGGAGAGACCCAGTACCTC.

The chain combines TRBV7-3 with TRBJ2-2; D is perhaps TRBD2 (7 bases). V lost 2 bases to trimming and J lost 0 bases, with 16 bases between them. CDR1 and CDR2 from the germline V gene are SGHTA and FQGTGA. CDR3 length: 18 residues. This chain's CDR3 is CASSLWSGGGTNTGELFF. The CDR3 nucleotides read TGTGCCAGCAGCTTATGGTCGGGGGGCGGGACGAACACCGGGGAGCTGTTTTTT. The full variable domain, in which reference TRBV7-3 and TRBJ2-2 provide the parts outside the CDR3, is GAGVSQTPSNKVTEKGKYVELRCDPISGHTALYWYRQSLGQGPEFLIYFQGTGAADDSGLPNDRFFAVRPEGSVSTLKIQRTERGDSAVYLCASSLWSGGGTNTGELFFGEGSRLTVL.

This rearrangement joins TRBV29-1 to TRBJ2-3; 7 bases align to TRBD2. Germline loops: CDR1 SQVTM, CDR2 ANQGSEA. The CDR3 sequence is 15 residues long. The CDR3 reads CRTPRENLGADTQYF. The CDR3 DNA reads as TGCAGAACCCCGCGGGAGAACTTAGGTGCAGATACGCAGTATTTT.

This sequence joins TRBV3-1 and TRBJ1-4; D is possibly TRBD1 (6 bases). There are 16 residues in the CDR3. From germline, CDR1 is LGHDT and CDR2 YNNKEL (reference sequence). The V and J ends lost 6 bases and 4 bases respectively, with 18 bases between them. CDR3 sequence: CASRRHYGQNNEKLFF. In nucleotides, the CDR3 is TGTGCCAGCAGGAGGCATTATGGACAGAATAATGAAAAACTGTTTTTT.

This clonotype was recorded many times. The chain uses TRBV7-9 and TRBJ2-3; D uncertain. V was shortened by 1 base and J by 2 bases, with 7 bases between the two germline ends. The CDR3 has 14 amino acids. CDR1 is SEHNR and CDR2 is FQNEAQ in the germline V gene (reference sequence). The CDR3 protein is CASSLGSFTDTQYF. DNA of the CDR3: TGTGCCAGCAGCTTAGGCAGCTTCACAGATACGCAGTATTTT.

This clonotype was detected many times. The chain recombines TRBV6-1 with TRBJ1-2; TRBD1 matches 8 bases. CDR3 size: 13 residues. With 6 bases clipped from V and 8 bases from J, the junction kept 8 bases outside the gene matches. Germline CDR1 reads MNHNS; CDR2 reads SASEGT. The CDR3 region has the DNA TGTGCCAGCAGCCGGGACAGGAGTTACGGCTACACCTTC. It yields the protein CASSRDRSYGYTF.